The sequence of this T cell receptor (beta chain) was determined in a study of PD-L1 blockade in urothelial cancer. Produced via immunoSEQ multiplex PCR; TCRdb's table is partial and in-frame only. The sample lists tens of thousands of clones, approximately 81% occurring once. Trimming pared 7 bases from V and 3 bases from J, leaving 7 bases between. The CDR3 consists of 12 residues. CDR1 MDHEN and CDR2 SYDVKM come from the germline V gene. The sequencing used PBMCs, collected around atezolizumab (anti-PD-L1) treatment. The source of this sequence is a man between 65 and 85 years old with urothelial cancer. The chain joins TRBV28 to TRBJ1-3; D unclear. The CDR3 is CASTFGGNTIYF. The CDR3 coding sequence is TGTGCCAGCACCTTCGGTGGAAACACCATATATTTT. Drawing the rest from reference TRBV28 and TRBJ1-3, the complete variable domain is DVKVTQSSRYLVKRTGEKVFLECVQDMDHENMFWYRQDPGLGLRLIYFSYDVKMKEKGDIPEGYSVSREKKERFSLILESASTNQTSMYLCASTFGGNTIYFGEGSWLTVV.